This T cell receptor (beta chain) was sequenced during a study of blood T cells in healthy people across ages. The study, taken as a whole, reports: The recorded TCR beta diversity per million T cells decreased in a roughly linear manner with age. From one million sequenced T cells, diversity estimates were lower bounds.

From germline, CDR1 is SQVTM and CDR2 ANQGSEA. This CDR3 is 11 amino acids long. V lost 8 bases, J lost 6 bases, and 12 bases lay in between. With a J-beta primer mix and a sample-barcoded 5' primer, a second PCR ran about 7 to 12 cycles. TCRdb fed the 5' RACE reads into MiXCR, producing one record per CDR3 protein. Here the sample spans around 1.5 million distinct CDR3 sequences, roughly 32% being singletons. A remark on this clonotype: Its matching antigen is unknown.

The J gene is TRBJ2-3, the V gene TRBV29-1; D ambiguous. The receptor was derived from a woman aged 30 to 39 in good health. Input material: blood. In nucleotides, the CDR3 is TGCAGCTCCCTACAGTCCGATACGCAGTATTTT. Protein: CSSLQSDTQYF.